This T cell receptor beta chain is drawn from a study of T cells in Graves' hyperthyroidism and ophthalmopathy. Study summary: Once the initial diagnosis was made, peripheral blood was obtained before any treatment.

This clonotype was seen many times. The antigen remains undetermined. Study-level results: Within blood appeared most thyroid clonotypes that had expanded above 0.001.

Amplified TCR beta CDR3 regions came from RNA transcripts. An initial round of RT-PCR targeting the TCR CDR3 relied on the HTBI primer set. A single record per CDR3 protein comes from TCRdb applying MiXCR to the multiplex PCR reads. The sample comprises 550,000 to 650,000 distinct CDR3 sequences, less than 15% of which are singletons, and 11% to 15% rests with the top ten. In patients aged 18 to 65, hyperthyroidism was newly diagnosed, with duration under 2 months. Germline V lookup: CDR1 DFQATT, CDR2 SNEGSKA (reference sequence). CDR3 length: 14 residues. The ends were cut back, 4 bases at V and 0 bases at J, with 11 bases in the middle.

This TCR derives from a woman in her 40s with Graves' hyperthyroidism. V usage is TRBV20-1 and J usage is TRBJ2-3; D gene ambiguous. What was sequenced was blood. In DNA form, the CDR3 reads TGCAGTGCTACTCCGGACCATAGCACAGATACGCAGTATTTT. It codes for CSATPDHSTDTQYF.